This TCR beta chain was profiled in a study of blood T cell repertoires in COVID-19. Across the whole study: Acute-phase and convalescent COVID-19 samples originated in the United States, Italy and Spain.

CDR1 is MNHEY, CDR2 SVGAGI, per germline. V lost 11 bases and J 0 bases, leaving 13 bases between the germline ends. CDR3 length: 14 amino acids. Sequencing was performed with immunoSEQ multiplex PCR; in TCRdb, only in-frame clones are kept and a portion is missing. Of about 52,000 clones in the sample, about 85% were seen once. The genes are TRBV6-5 and TRBJ2-2, with TRBD2 as a possible D gene (6 bases). The sequenced sample consisted of peripheral blood. The TCR originated in a man aged 70-80 years with active COVID-19. The CDR3 here is CAGGAVSNTGELFF. The DNA for the CDR3 is TGTGCCGGCGGGGCCGTTTCGAACACCGGGGAGCTGTTTTTT.